This TCR beta chain was captured in a study of lymphopenia after photon versus proton radiotherapy. The method was immunoSEQ multiplex PCR; TCRdb's version includes in-frame clones alone and lacks a portion of them. The table records roughly 150,000 clones, more than 85% of them present only once. The table lists this clone with a count of one. Its specificity is unknown. Regarding the study as a whole: Only patients who died were analyzed for survival; proton advantage is unproven. Photon-treated patients lost naive T cells and TCR diversity; proton-treated stayed stable.

Germline V CDR1 and CDR2: LNHDA, SQIVND (reference sequence). Trimming cost V 6 bases and J 1 base, with 6 bases left between them. The CDR3 is made up of 12 amino acids. The sequence derives from a man in his fifties with gastric cancer. The chain uses TRBV19 and TRBJ1-2; D is perhaps TRBD1 (6 bases). This material consisted of peripheral blood, taken from a patient treated with photon-based radiotherapy. CDR3 coding DNA: TGTGCCAGTAGGGACAGTAACTATGGCTACACCTTC. As protein: CASRDSNYGYTF.